The 25 T cell receptor beta chains in this list originate from one sample, sequenced in a study of shared clonotypes between healthy human individuals. Some clones are missing from TCRdb's copy, which holds only in-frame ones; the method was immunoSEQ multiplex PCR. Of around 2.5 million clones detected, roughly 93% appear once; the ten largest clones hold approximately 0.36%. The sample taken for sequencing was naive CD4+ T cells from PBMCs. The subset was: CD45RA+ positively selected. The receptors originated from a man in his late teens or twenties in good health. Some clones in this sample may be carry-over from other donors' samples.

The sample holds one count of this clone. V and J are TRBV11-2 and TRBJ2-1; D gene ambiguous. The CDR3 contains 15 residues. Trimming took off 0 bases at V and 0 bases at J, with 6 bases between the two ends. Germline V lookup: CDR1 SGHAT, CDR2 FQNNGV. The CDR3 region is CASSLEPSSYNEQFF. In DNA, the CDR3 is TGTGCCAGCAGCTTAGAACCGAGCTCCTACAATGAGCAGTTCTTC.

The chain carries TRBV5-6 and TRBJ1-2; the match to TRBD1 covers 9 bases. The CDR3 extends over 13 amino acids. The V gene end was trimmed by 4 bases and the J gene end by 8 bases; junction bases not matched to a gene: 6. CDR1 and CDR2 (germline): SGHDT, YYEEEE. The CDR3 is CASSQQGARGYTF. In nucleotides, the CDR3 is TGTGCCAGCAGCCAACAGGGGGCGCGGGGCTACACCTTC. The full variable domain, in which reference TRBV5-6 and TRBJ1-2 provide the parts outside the CDR3, is DAGVTQSPTHLIKTRGQQVTLRCSPKSGHDTVSWYQQALGQGPQFIFQYYEEEERQRGNFPDRFSGHQFPNYSSELNVNALLLGDSALYLCASSQQGARGYTFGSGTRLTVV.

V and J are TRBV20-1 and TRBJ1-4, with D uncertain. The V and J ends lost 8 bases and 7 bases respectively, with 11 bases between them. Germline V lookup: CDR1 DFQATT, CDR2 SNEGSKA (reference sequence). The CDR3 is made up of 11 amino acids. As DNA, the CDR3 is TGCAGTCCAAGGGCCTTTGAAAAACTGTTTTTT. It specifies CSPRAFEKLFF.

The CDR3 sequence is CASGRLAGVRDEQYF. CDR3 DNA sequence: TGTGCCAGCGGGAGACTAGCGGGAGTGCGTGACGAGCAGTACTTC. The V gene is TRBV6-5, the J gene TRBJ2-7; 12 positions agree with TRBD2. The V gene's germline CDR1 is MNHEY and CDR2 SVGAGI. V gave up 8 bases and J gave up 5 bases; unmatched junction bases: 10. This CDR3 is built from 15 residues.

The V and J genes are TRBV7-9 and TRBJ2-1, with TRBD1 matching 8 bases. V trimming: 5 bases; J trimming: 4 bases; junction bases outside the gene matches: 13. Germline V CDR1 and CDR2: SEHNR, FQNEAQ (reference sequence). This CDR3 spans 17 amino acids. Here the CDR3 reads CASSRWTGRGVYNEQFF. In DNA, the CDR3 is TGTGCCAGCAGCCGCTGGACAGGGCGCGGGGTATACAATGAGCAGTTCTTC. The full variable domain, with the rest looked up from reference TRBV7-9 and TRBJ2-1, is DTGVSQNPRHKITKRGQNVTFRCDPISEHNRLYWYRQTLGQGPEFLTYFQNEAQLEKSRLLSDRFSAERPKGSFSTLEIQRTEQGDSAMYLCASSRWTGRGVYNEQFFGPGTRLTVL.

This chain uses TRBV28 with TRBJ2-7; 8 nucleotides align to TRBD1. Germline V gene sequence: CDR1 MDHEN, CDR2 SYDVKM. This CDR3 has 17 amino acids. V was pared by 8 bases and J by 0 bases, with 15 bases of the junction left unmatched. As DNA, the CDR3 is TGTGCCAGCTACCCCCACCAGGGACAGGTGAGCTCCTACGAGCAGTACTTC. Amino acids: CASYPHQGQVSSYEQYF. The full variable domain, with the rest looked up from reference TRBV28 and TRBJ2-7, is DVKVTQSSRYLVKRTGEKVFLECVQDMDHENMFWYRQDPGLGLRLIYFSYDVKMKEKGDIPEGYSVSREKKERFSLILESASTNQTSMYLCASYPHQGQVSSYEQYFGPGTRLTVT.

The gene calls are TRBV28 and TRBJ2-1, with 7 bases identical to TRBD2. J gave up 1 base and V 8 bases, and 5 bases lay outside the gene matches. In germline, CDR1 is MDHEN, CDR2 SYDVKM. There are 14 residues in the CDR3. The chain's CDR3 is CASLAGVSYNEQFF. CDR3 DNA: TGTGCCAGCCTGGCGGGAGTATCCTACAATGAGCAGTTCTTC.

The V and J genes are TRBV27 and TRBJ2-7, with D uncertain. CDR1 and CDR2 (germline): MNHEY, SMNVEV (reference sequence). V was clipped by 4 bases and J by 3 bases, with 22 bases between them. CDR3 length: 17 residues. The CDR3 loop is CASSSAVVAGRLYEQYF. DNA for the CDR3: TGTGCCAGCAGTTCCGCCGTTGTTGCAGGTAGGCTCTACGAGCAGTACTTC.

This sequence joins TRBV28 and TRBJ2-7, with 9 bases matching TRBD2. The CDR3 is made up of 16 amino acids. The germline CDR1 and CDR2 sequences are MDHEN and SYDVKM. The V and J ends lost 3 bases and 1 base, in that order; junction bases with no gene match: 7. CDR3 amino acids: CASSFQFLAGSYEQYF. Here the CDR3 DNA reads TGTGCCAGCAGTTTTCAATTCCTAGCGGGATCCTACGAGCAGTACTTC. Full variable domain (remainder filled in from reference TRBV28 and TRBJ2-7): DVKVTQSSRYLVKRTGEKVFLECVQDMDHENMFWYRQDPGLGLRLIYFSYDVKMKEKGDIPEGYSVSREKKERFSLILESASTNQTSMYLCASSFQFLAGSYEQYFGPGTRLTVT.

This clone was recorded a few times. The rearrangement joins TRBV12-5 to TRBJ2-2; no reliable D call. CDR3 length equals 14 residues. Germline CDR1 and CDR2: LGHNT and FRNRAP. V dropped 2 bases and J dropped 1 base, with 5 bases sitting between them. In DNA, the CDR3 is TGTGCTAGTGGTTTGAACTTGAACACCGGGGAGCTGTTTTTT. Amino acids: CASGLNLNTGELFF.

The chain employs TRBV6-1 and TRBJ2-2; no clear D. V lost 4 bases, J lost 6 bases, and 9 bases lay in between. The CDR3 runs to 13 residues. Germline loops: CDR1 MNHNS, CDR2 SASEGT. The DNA of the CDR3 is TGTGCCAGCAGTGCCGGTCGGGCCGGGGAGCTGTTTTTT. Translating gives CASSAGRAGELFF.

This clone was found a few times. The chain is built from TRBV15 and TRBJ2-2, with D tentatively TRBD2 (5 bases). Germline CDR1 LNHNV, CDR2 YYDKDF (reference sequence). V dropped 3 bases and J dropped 1 base, with 9 bases sitting between them. This CDR3 is built from 15 residues. This CDR3 is CATSSFAGNTGELFF. Here the CDR3 DNA reads TGTGCCACCAGCAGCTTTGCGGGGAACACCGGGGAGCTGTTTTTT.

V and J are TRBV28 and TRBJ2-5; the D is unclear. The V and J ends lost 6 bases and 4 bases respectively, with 12 bases between them. Germline V gene lookup returns CDR1 MDHEN and CDR2 SYDVKM. The CDR3 is made up of 13 amino acids. CDR3 in amino acids: CASRSWGLETQYF. For the CDR3, the DNA is TGTGCCAGCAGATCCTGGGGTCTAGAGACCCAGTACTTC.

In its sample, this clone was seen once. The V call is TRBV7-9, the J call TRBJ1-4; TRBD1 is a possible D gene (5 bases). This CDR3 has 16 amino acids. V shed 5 bases and J shed 4 bases, with 17 bases lying between them. Per germline, CDR1 SEHNR and CDR2 FQNEAQ (reference sequence). CDR3 DNA sequence: TGTGCCAGCAGCCTCGGACATGGGGGTTATAATGAAAAACTGTTTTTT. Translating it yields CASSLGHGGYNEKLFF.

J is TRBJ2-2 and V is TRBV7-9; no definite D call. CDR1 SEHNR and CDR2 FQNEAQ come from the germline V gene (reference sequence). The CDR3 sequence is 14 residues long. Trimming cost V 1 base and J 3 bases, with 6 bases left between them. The CDR3 spells CASSLVAYTGELFF. CDR3 bases: TGTGCCAGCAGCTTAGTCGCTTACACCGGGGAGCTGTTTTTT.

The J gene is TRBJ1-2, the V gene TRBV5-4; the match to TRBD1 covers 7 bases. CDR3 length: 15 residues. CDR1 and CDR2 (germline): SGHNT, YYREEE (reference sequence). V lost 3 bases, J lost 4 bases, and 9 bases stayed unmatched. The CDR3 loop reads CASSSGTAPSYGYTF. The DNA of the CDR3 is TGTGCCAGCAGCTCCGGGACAGCCCCATCCTATGGCTACACCTTC.

Only one count was recorded for this clone. This chain joins TRBV5-1 and TRBJ2-5; D might be TRBD1 (6 bases). The CDR3 contains 17 residues. V shed 4 bases and J shed 2 bases, with 21 bases lying between them. Germline V CDR1 and CDR2: SGHRS, YFSETQ. The CDR3 sequence: CASSPYRQGSEQETQYF. DNA of the CDR3: TGCGCCAGCAGCCCCTACCGGCAGGGGAGTGAGCAAGAGACCCAGTACTTC. Full variable domain (outside the CDR3, taken from reference TRBV5-1 and TRBJ2-5): KAGVTQTPRYLIKTRGQQVTLSCSPISGHRSVSWYQQTPGQGLQFLFEYFSETQRNKGNFPGRFSGRQFSNSRSEMNVSTLELGDSALYLCASSPYRQGSEQETQYFGPGTRLLVL.

V is TRBV7-9 and J is TRBJ1-3, with D possibly being TRBD1 (5 bases). Trimming removed 4 bases at V and 0 bases at J, with 7 bases between. This CDR3 contains 14 residues. Germline V gene sequence: CDR1 SEHNR, CDR2 FQNEAQ (reference sequence). CDR3: CASSSTVSGNTIYF. In nucleotides, the CDR3 is TGTGCCAGCAGCTCGACAGTCTCTGGAAACACCATATATTTT.

V usage is TRBV4-1 and J usage is TRBJ2-3; D is possibly TRBD2 (6 bases). The V end lost 2 bases, the J end lost 2 bases, and 14 bases lay between the germline ends. CDR3 size: 16 residues. Germline CDR1 MGHRA, CDR2 YSYEKL. CDR3 sequence (DNA): TGCGCCAGCAGCCAACAACGACTAGGTTCCACAGATACGCAGTATTTT. Translated: CASSQQRLGSTDTQYF.

The V call is TRBV14, the J call TRBJ2-2; 10 bases are shared with TRBD1. This CDR3 is 19 amino acids long. With 4 bases clipped from V and 0 bases from J, the junction kept 11 bases outside the gene matches. Germline CDR1 is SGHDN and CDR2 is FVKESK. CDR3 bases: TGTGCCAGCAGCCTTCGAAGATCCGGGACAGGGGCGAACACCGGGGAGCTGTTTTTT. Translating gives CASSLRRSGTGANTGELFF.

J is TRBJ2-7 and V is TRBV9; 9 nucleotides match TRBD2. The germline V gene encodes CDR1 SGDLS and CDR2 YYNGEE. The CDR3 runs to 15 residues. Trimming took 7 bases from V and 7 from J; bases not matched to a gene: 15. The CDR3 sequence: CASGRGLAGSDEQYF. DNA of the CDR3: TGTGCCAGCGGGAGGGGGCTAGCGGGATCCGATGAGCAGTACTTC.

The chain combines TRBV9 with TRBJ1-2, with 7 bases fitting TRBD1. The CDR3 contains 14 residues. Germline assignment: CDR1 SGDLS and CDR2 YYNGEE. J lost 2 bases, V lost 4 bases, and 5 bases had no gene match. The DNA for the CDR3 is TGTGCCAGCAGCATCGGGACAGAGAACTATGGCTACACCTTC. It translates to CASSIGTENYGYTF.

As to this clone: The sample has other DNA sequences that encode this CDR3 too. The V gene is TRBV5-1, the J gene TRBJ1-1, with a weak D call TRBD1 (5 bases). This CDR3 region has 14 residues. Germline V gene data show CDR1 as SGHRS and CDR2 as YFSETQ. V was clipped by 0 bases and J by 5 bases, with 11 bases between them. The CDR3 loop is CASSLVRGDTEAFF. The CDR3 bases are TGCGCCAGCAGCTTGGTTAGGGGAGATACTGAAGCTTTCTTT. The variable domain in full, completed from reference TRBV5-1 and TRBJ1-1, reads KAGVTQTPRYLIKTRGQQVTLSCSPISGHRSVSWYQQTPGQGLQFLFEYFSETQRNKGNFPGRFSGRQFSNSRSEMNVSTLELGDSALYLCASSLVRGDTEAFFGQGTRLTVV.

V and J are TRBV9 and TRBJ1-4, with TRBD1 as a possible D gene (5 bases). This CDR3 is 16 amino acids long. Germline CDR1 SGDLS, CDR2 YYNGEE. V lost 3 bases and J lost 7, with 19 bases in between. The CDR3 DNA reads TGTGCCAGCAGCGCCTCCCCGGGGGTACGGGGTGAAAAACTGTTTTTT. Amino acids: CASSASPGVRGEKLFF.

The CDR3 DNA sequence: TGTGCCAGCAGTTCAGGGGGCCGCTCCTACGAGCAGTACTTC. Translation gives CASSSGGRSYEQYF. This sequence joins TRBV28 and TRBJ2-7; TRBD1 matches 8 bases. The CDR3 sequence is 14 residues long. Germline V gives CDR1 MDHEN, CDR2 SYDVKM. The ends lost 4 bases at V and 0 bases at J; junction bases unmatched: 2.